This T cell receptor (beta chain) was identified during a study of blood T cell repertoires in COVID-19. The wider study: COVID-19 samples collected from the United States, Italy and Spain covered acute and convalescent phases. T cells, B-cell-depleted T cells, or PBMCs supplied cDNA or gDNA.

Germline lookup yields CDR1 MDHEN and CDR2 SYDVKM. The V end lost 2 bases, the J end lost 5 bases, and 9 bases lay between the germline ends. This CDR3 has 14 residues. Original processing methods: Amplified reference gene primers provided the basis for estimating nucleated cell counts. Libraries were prepared by immunoSEQ multiplex PCR; TCRdb keeps only in-frame clonotypes and omits some of them. V, J and clone size were drawn from that table, and D and trimming were deduced from the DNA. The sample consists of roughly 100,000 clones, 84% of them appearing once. The sample comprised peripheral blood. The TCR sequence derives from a man aged 40-49 years with active or convalescent COVID-19. The chain uses TRBV28 and TRBJ1-4; D uncertain. CDR3 DNA sequence: TGTGCCAGCAGTTTAGCGGCAGTGAATGAAAAACTGTTTTTT. Translated: CASSLAAVNEKLFF.